The 32 T cell receptor beta chains reported below all come from one sample, sequenced in a study of CD8 T cells in ankylosing spondylitis. Study observations and caveats: Within ankylosing spondylitis blood, a TCR beta motif made up of roughly eight highly homologous variants appeared to be characteristic.

No antigen has been identified for these receptors. TCRdb processed the 5' RACE reads anew with MiXCR; each CDR3 protein has one entry. The sample holds about 400,000 distinct CDR3 sequences; approximately 20% are singletons and the top ten take about 17%. The material sequenced was blood, either unsorted or a sorted T cell fraction (not recorded which). The receptors were sampled from a male donor with ankylosing spondylitis.

The chain recombines TRBV3-1 with TRBJ2-3; D may be TRBD1 (5 bases). V was pared by 4 bases and J by 2 bases, with 13 bases between. The CDR3 sequence is 15 residues long. Germline lookup yields CDR1 LGHDT and CDR2 YNNKEL (reference sequence). The CDR3 nucleotides are TGTGCCAGCAGCCCCCACCAGGGCCCCACAGATACGCAGTATTTT. Encoded protein: CASSPHQGPTDTQYF.

The V call is TRBV2, the J call TRBJ2-7; 7 bases match TRBD1. The CDR3 spans 15 residues. Losses at the gene ends were 7 bases for V and 6 bases for J; bases not matched to a gene: 15. Germline V gene lookup returns CDR1 SNHLY and CDR2 FYNNEI. CDR3 sequence (DNA): TGTGCCAGCACCATGAACCGAGGGGGCTCGGCCGAGCAGTACTTC. Its protein product is CASTMNRGGSAEQYF.

CDR3 bases: TGTGCCAGCCGGGACAACTCCTACAATGAGCAGTTCTTC. Translated: CASRDNSYNEQFF. The gene calls are TRBV6-2 or TRBV6-3 and TRBJ2-1, with D maybe TRBD1 (6 bases). V lost 8 bases and J 0 bases, leaving 8 bases between the germline ends. The CDR3 is 13 residues long. Germline V lookup: CDR1 MNHEY, CDR2 SVGEGT.

The chain is built from TRBV5-1 and TRBJ1-2, with D hard to call. Looked up from germline, CDR1 is SGHRS and CDR2 is YFSETQ. V was trimmed by 1 base and J by 2 bases, leaving 9 bases between them. The CDR3 is made up of 14 amino acids. The CDR3 nucleotides are TGCGCCAGCAGCTTGAGAGGCAGAAACTATGGCTACACCTTC. This gives the protein CASSLRGRNYGYTF.

The chain couples TRBV29-1 to TRBJ1-1; no reliable D call. V lost 3 bases and J 0 bases, leaving 8 bases between the germline ends. The germline CDR1 and CDR2 sequences are SQVTM and ANQGSEA. The CDR3 spans 13 residues. The CDR3 DNA follows: TGCAGCGTTGACCGTAGACTGAACACTGAAGCTTTCTTT. Amino acid sequence: CSVDRRLNTEAFF.

The V call is TRBV28, the J call TRBJ2-2; maybe TRBD2 (5 bases). The ends were cut back, 8 bases at V and 6 bases at J, with 10 bases in the middle. The CDR3 contains 12 residues. Looked up from germline, CDR1 is MDHEN and CDR2 is SYDVKM. DNA of the CDR3: TGTGCCAGCTGGGCAGCGGCCGGGGAGCTGTTTTTT. Amino acids: CASWAAAGELFF.

This clonotype came up a few times. V gene TRBV7-2 combines with J gene TRBJ2-2; 12 nucleotides agree with TRBD2. Germline loops: CDR1 SGHTA, CDR2 FQGNSA. After removal of 4 bases from V and 6 bases from J, the junction contained 6 bases not matched to a gene. The CDR3 runs 16 residues. The CDR3 spells CASSSSGRAIAGELFF. The CDR3 coding sequence is TGTGCCAGCAGCTCTAGCGGGAGGGCCATCGCCGGGGAGCTGTTTTTT.

This clonotype came up many times. The V and J genes are TRBV3-1 and TRBJ2-2; D not resolved. The CDR3 is 14 amino acids. V shed 2 bases and J shed 6 bases, with 10 bases lying between them. Germline V gene data show CDR1 as LGHDT and CDR2 as YNNKEL (reference sequence). The CDR3 DNA sequence: TGTGCCAGCAGCCAACGCGGCGAGGCCGGGGAGCTGTTTTTT. Protein: CASSQRGEAGELFF.

This clonotype was seen a handful of times. This chain links TRBV15 with TRBJ1-5, with unresolved D. Germline CDR1 is LNHNV and CDR2 is YYDKDF (reference sequence). Trimming stripped 3 bases from V and 4 bases from J, with 22 bases between. CDR3 size: 18 residues. The CDR3 sequence: CATSSSLDWSGPNQPQHF. In DNA, the CDR3 is TGTGCCACCAGCAGTTCCCTTGACTGGAGTGGGCCAAATCAGCCCCAGCATTTT.

The rearrangement uses TRBV11-1 and TRBJ2-7, with D tentatively TRBD2 (6 bases). This CDR3 is 11 amino acids long. Germline V lookup: CDR1 SGHAT, CDR2 FQDESV (reference sequence). V was clipped by 4 bases and J by 5 bases, with 6 bases between them. Here the CDR3 DNA reads TGTGCCAGCAGCTGGGGGGACGAGCAGTACTTC. Translated: CASSWGDEQYF.

The CDR3 reads CASSQDRPTSPPGANVLTF. The CDR3 DNA sequence: TGTGCCAGCAGCCAAGATAGACCGACATCCCCCCCTGGGGCCAACGTCCTGACTTTC. V and J are TRBV3-1 and TRBJ2-6, with no clear D. The CDR3 spans 19 residues. Germline CDR1 reads LGHDT; CDR2 reads YNNKEL (reference sequence). The ends were cut back, 0 bases at V and 2 bases at J, with 17 bases in the middle.

The rearrangement uses TRBV24-1 and TRBJ1-5; 10 bases align to TRBD1. There are 15 residues in the CDR3. V was clipped by 3 bases and J by 7 bases; unmatched bases: 5. Looked up from germline, CDR1 is KGHDR and CDR2 is SFDVKD. The CDR3 sequence: CATSDADRGNQPQHF. The DNA for the CDR3 is TGTGCCACCAGTGATGCGGACAGGGGGAACCAGCCCCAGCATTTT.

This clonotype has only a few counts. The chain recombines TRBV20-1 with TRBJ2-5; 12 positions match TRBD2. Trimming cost V 5 bases and J 2 bases; bases outside gene matches: 3. This CDR3 comprises 14 residues. Germline CDR1 and CDR2: DFQATT and SNEGSKA (reference sequence). The CDR3 coding sequence is TGCAGTGCTGGTGGACTAGCGGGACAAGAGACCCAGTACTTC. Residues: CSAGGLAGQETQYF.

The chain links TRBV7-6 to TRBJ2-7; TRBD2 aligns across 9 bases. CDR3 length: 15 residues. Germline lookup yields CDR1 SGHVS and CDR2 FNYEAQ. J lost 1 base, V lost 1 base, and 2 bases had no gene match. The CDR3 DNA reads TGTGCCAGCAGCTTAGAAAGCGGGAGGTCCTACGAGCAGTACTTC. This sequence encodes CASSLESGRSYEQYF.

The chain links TRBV9 to TRBJ1-2; D possibly corresponds to TRBD1 (6 bases). CDR1 is SGDLS and CDR2 is YYNGEE in the germline V gene. The CDR3 extends over 13 amino acids. Between the trimmed V and J ends, which lost 5 bases and 8 bases, there was a span of 16 bases. Here the CDR3 DNA reads TGTGCCAGCAGACATTCAGGGGTTGGAGGCTACACCTTC. As protein: CASRHSGVGGYTF.

This clonotype was counted many times. The chain links TRBV10-3 to TRBJ2-7; TRBD1 is a possible D gene (5 bases). CDR1 and CDR2 (germline): ENHRY, SYGVKD. Between the trimmed V and J ends, which lost 2 bases and 4 bases, there was a span of 12 bases. The CDR3 extends over 14 amino acids. The CDR3 nucleotides are TGTGCCATCAGTGAGAATCGTGGGGCTTACGAGCAGTACTTC. This gives the protein CAISENRGAYEQYF.

This chain connects TRBV28 to TRBJ2-7; D remains unclear. This CDR3 spans 11 amino acids. Germline V lookup: CDR1 MDHEN, CDR2 SYDVKM. The V end lost 10 bases, the J end lost 3 bases, and 10 bases lay between the germline ends. The CDR3 loop reads CATQRHYEQYF. In nucleotides, the CDR3 is TGTGCCACCCAAAGACACTACGAGCAGTACTTC.

This clonotype appeared a few times. This sequence joins TRBV18 and TRBJ2-5, with 8 bases fitting TRBD1. This CDR3 spans 16 amino acids. J gave up 5 bases and V 2 bases, and 10 bases lay outside the gene matches. Germline CDR1 reads KGHSH; CDR2 reads LQKENI. The CDR3 DNA sequence: TGTGCCAGCTCACCAGAAGGGACAGGCCTTATGGAGACCCAGTACTTC. Its translation: CASSPEGTGLMETQYF.

This clonotype was seen only a few times. This chain joins TRBV7-2 and TRBJ1-2; no reliable D call. The CDR3 extends over 13 amino acids. V lost 1 base and J 7 bases, leaving 10 bases between the germline ends. Germline loops: CDR1 SGHTA, CDR2 FQGNSA. CDR3: CASSLVGGSGYTF. CDR3 DNA sequence: TGTGCCAGCAGCTTAGTTGGTGGATCTGGCTACACCTTC.

CDR3 nucleotide sequence: TGTGCCAGCAGATTAGACAGGGGGCGTGGATATGGCTACACCTTC. This encodes CASRLDRGRGYGYTF. The rearrangement joins TRBV5-4 to TRBJ1-2; TRBD1 agrees at 10 bases. With V trimmed by 5 bases and J by 5 bases, 9 bases remained unmatched. The CDR3 contains 15 residues. Germline values: CDR1 SGHNT, CDR2 YYREEE (reference sequence).

The sample holds many counts of this clonotype. The V and J genes are TRBV9 and TRBJ2-1, with unresolved D. The CDR3 sequence is 13 residues long. The germline CDR1 and CDR2 sequences are SGDLS and YYNGEE. V was shortened by 3 bases and J by 9 bases, with 13 bases between the two germline ends. CDR3 nucleotide sequence: TGTGCCAGCAGCGCCTACTACTCTAGTGAGCAGTTCTTC. The encoded protein is CASSAYYSSEQFF.

This clonotype was counted a few times. This chain connects TRBV5-1 to TRBJ2-7; no clear D gene. The CDR3 spans 14 residues. The V and J ends lost 0 bases and 1 base respectively, with 8 bases between them. Germline V lookup: CDR1 SGHRS, CDR2 YFSETQ. CDR3 DNA: TGCGCCAGCAGCTTGGAAGTTAGTTCCTACGAGCAGTACTTC. Protein sequence: CASSLEVSSYEQYF.

This clonotype has just a few counts. This sequence joins TRBV5-1 and TRBJ2-7, with D hard to call. Trimming cost V 4 bases and J 4 bases, with 18 bases left between them. The CDR3 sequence is 15 residues long. CDR1 is SGHRS and CDR2 is YFSETQ in the germline V gene. The DNA of the CDR3 is TGCGCCAGCAGCGTCACAAGCCACACATTATACGAGCAGTACTTC. Its protein is CASSVTSHTLYEQYF.

The rearrangement links TRBV11-2 to TRBJ1-5; D gene ambiguous. CDR3 length equals 14 residues. V was clipped by 5 bases and J by 1 base, with 9 bases between them. Germline V gene data show CDR1 as SGHAT and CDR2 as FQNNGV. The CDR3 region is CASSPIGSNQPQHF. In DNA form, the CDR3 reads TGTGCCAGCAGCCCCATTGGGAGCAATCAGCCCCAGCATTTT.

The gene calls are TRBV5-1 and TRBJ2-5; maybe TRBD1 (6 bases). This CDR3 is built from 14 residues. The germline V gene has CDR1 SGHRS and CDR2 YFSETQ. V dropped 2 bases and J dropped 2 bases, with 10 bases sitting between them. This CDR3 is CASSLQGVQETQYF. CDR3 sequence (DNA): TGCGCCAGCAGCTTACAGGGCGTGCAAGAGACCCAGTACTTC.

This clonotype was observed a handful of times. This chain joins TRBV10-3 and TRBJ2-1; 9 bases align to TRBD2. The CDR3 runs 17 residues. After removal of 6 bases from V and 7 bases from J, the junction contained 16 bases not matched to a gene. The germline gives CDR1 ENHRY, CDR2 SYGVKD. CDR3 loop: CAISFTLAGRGGNEQFF. In DNA form, the CDR3 reads TGTGCCATCAGCTTCACCCTAGCGGGGAGGGGTGGAAATGAGCAGTTCTTC.

This clonotype was seen a few times. This chain uses TRBV29-1 with TRBJ2-1; 9 bases map to TRBD2. The CDR3 contains 14 residues. CDR1 and CDR2 from the germline V gene are SQVTM and ANQGSEA. With V trimmed by 2 bases and J by 3 bases, 2 bases remained unmatched. The CDR3 nucleotides read TGCAGCGTTGAAATTAGCGGGAGCTACAATGAGCAGTTCTTC. Translated: CSVEISGSYNEQFF.

This clonotype came up a few times. The V gene is TRBV18, the J gene TRBJ2-5; tentatively, D is TRBD1 (5 bases). V gave up 0 bases and J gave up 5 bases, with 10 bases separating them. The CDR3 is 14 amino acids. Per the germline V gene, CDR1 is KGHSH and CDR2 is LQKENI. The CDR3 sequence: CASSPPGARETQYF. Written as DNA, the CDR3 is TGTGCCAGCTCACCACCAGGGGCGAGGGAGACCCAGTACTTC.

This clonotype was recorded a few times. The J gene is TRBJ2-7, the V gene TRBV25-1, with 9 bases identical to TRBD1. Germline CDR1 and CDR2: MGHDK and SYGVNS. The CDR3 covers 14 residues. Trimming removed 4 bases from V and 3 bases from J; junction bases left unmatched: 4. The CDR3: CASSGTGAFYEQYF. The DNA for the CDR3 is TGTGCCAGCAGTGGGACAGGGGCCTTCTACGAGCAGTACTTC.

This clonotype appeared a few times. V usage is TRBV5-1 and J usage is TRBJ2-1; D unresolved. This CDR3 has 13 amino acids. Germline V gene data show CDR1 as SGHRS and CDR2 as YFSETQ. Between the trimmed V and J ends, which lost 1 base and 6 bases, there was a span of 8 bases. The CDR3 coding sequence is TGCGCCAGCAGCTTGACGGTGGGCAATGAGCAGTTCTTC. Translated: CASSLTVGNEQFF.

The V and J genes are TRBV28 and TRBJ1-4; tentatively, D is TRBD1 (5 bases). The CDR3 runs to 14 residues. V lost 5 bases and J lost 6, with 13 bases in between. Germline lookup yields CDR1 MDHEN and CDR2 SYDVKM. The CDR3 DNA sequence: TGTGCCAGCAGTCCCCCGGGACGGGATGAAAAACTGTTTTTT. It specifies CASSPPGRDEKLFF.

The CDR3 spells CASSPGTSGVHTDTQYF. The CDR3 DNA follows: TGTGCCAGCTCACCAGGGACTAGCGGGGTACACACAGATACGCAGTATTTT. J is TRBJ2-3 and V is TRBV18, with 13 bases matching TRBD2. The CDR3 has 17 residues. Germline V gives CDR1 KGHSH, CDR2 LQKENI. V gave up 2 bases and J gave up 2 bases; unmatched junction bases: 4.